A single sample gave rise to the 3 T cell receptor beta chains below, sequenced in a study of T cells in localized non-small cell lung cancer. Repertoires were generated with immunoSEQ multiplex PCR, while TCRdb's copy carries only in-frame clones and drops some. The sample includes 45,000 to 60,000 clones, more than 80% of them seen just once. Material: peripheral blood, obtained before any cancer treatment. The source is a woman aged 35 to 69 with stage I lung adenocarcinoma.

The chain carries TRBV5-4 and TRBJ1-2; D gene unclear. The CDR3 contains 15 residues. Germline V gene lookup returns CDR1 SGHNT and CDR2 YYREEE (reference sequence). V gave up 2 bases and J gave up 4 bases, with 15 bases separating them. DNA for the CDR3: TGTGCCAGCAGCTTCTGGGTTAGAAGGACCTATGGCTACACCTTC. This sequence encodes CASSFWVRRTYGYTF.

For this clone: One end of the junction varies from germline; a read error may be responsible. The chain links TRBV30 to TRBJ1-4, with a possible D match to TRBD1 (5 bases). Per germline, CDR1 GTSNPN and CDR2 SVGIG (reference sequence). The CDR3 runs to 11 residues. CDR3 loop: CAWTYGTRSLF. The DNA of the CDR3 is TGTGCCTGGACCTATGGGACCAGGTCTCTCTTT. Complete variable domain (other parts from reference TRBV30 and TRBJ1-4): SQTIHQWPATLVQPVGSPLSLECTVEGTSNPNLYWYRQAAGRGLQLLFYSVGIGQISSEVPQNLSASRPQDRQFILSSKKLLLSDSGFYLCAWTYGTRSLFGSGTQLSVL.

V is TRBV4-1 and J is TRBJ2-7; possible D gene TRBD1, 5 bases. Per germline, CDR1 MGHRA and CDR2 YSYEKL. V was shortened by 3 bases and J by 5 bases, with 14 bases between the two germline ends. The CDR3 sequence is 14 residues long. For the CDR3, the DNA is TGCGCCAGCAGCCATTCCTCAGGGATCAACGAGCAGTACTTC. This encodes CASSHSSGINEQYF.